A selection of T cell receptor beta chains follows, all from one sample in a study of blood T cells in healthy people across ages. TCRdb itself ran the 5' RACE reads through MiXCR, one entry per CDR3 protein. Here the sample spans about 1.4 million distinct CDR3 sequences, 59% being singletons. The specimen sequenced was blood. These TCRs come from a young man in good health. CDR3s include the opening cysteine and the closing phenylalanine or tryptophan. A D gene is named only where the DNA matches it firmly. Rows may omit the clone size; those that give it use once, few, many or a size class.

d_call: -
clone_size: few
j_call: TRBJ1-6
v_call: TRBV12-3/TRBV12-4
cdr3_nt: TGTGCCAGCAGTTTTGGGGCCCTTCCGAACATCGTCAGACTCCACTTT
cdr3_aa: CASSFGALPNIVRLHF

d_call: TRBD2
clone_size: -
j_call: TRBJ2-5
v_call: TRBV20-1
cdr3_nt: TGCAGTGCTAGAGATCGGGCAGGGAGGGAGATAGAGACCCAGTACTTC
cdr3_aa: CSARDRAGREIETQYF

d_call: -
clone_size: -
j_call: TRBJ2-1
v_call: TRBV4-1
cdr3_nt: TGCGCCAGCAGCCAGAGTTCCGGGAACAATGAGCAGTTCTTC
cdr3_aa: CASSQSSGNNEQFF

d_call: -
clone_size: few
j_call: TRBJ1-1
v_call: TRBV7-2
cdr3_nt: TGTGCCAGCAGCTTAGCCTTCACTGCTGAAGCTTTCTTT
cdr3_aa: CASSLAFTAEAFF

d_call: TRBD2
clone_size: once
j_call: TRBJ2-1
v_call: TRBV6-2/TRBV6-3
cdr3_nt: TGTGCCAGCAGTTACCTCCGGACTAGCGGGGCAAACAATGAGCAGTTCTTC
cdr3_aa: CASSYLRTSGANNEQFF

d_call: -
clone_size: -
j_call: TRBJ1-2
v_call: TRBV12-3/TRBV12-4
cdr3_nt: TGTGCCAGCAGTCCATCAACAGTCAACTATGGCTACACCTTC
cdr3_aa: CASSPSTVNYGYTF

d_call: TRBD2
clone_size: -
j_call: TRBJ2-1
v_call: TRBV10-3
cdr3_nt: TGTGCCATCGGGACTAGCGGATTCGCGGAGCAGTTCTTC
cdr3_aa: CAIGTSGFAEQFF

d_call: TRBD2
clone_size: -
j_call: TRBJ2-5
v_call: TRBV7-2
cdr3_nt: TGTGCCAGCAGCCCGGGGGACGCGGGAGTAGAGACCCAGTACTTC
cdr3_aa: CASSPGDAGVETQYF

d_call: TRBD2
clone_size: -
j_call: TRBJ2-1
v_call: TRBV2
cdr3_nt: TGTGCCAGCAGTGGTCCGGGGGGGCGCGGTAATGAGCAGTTCTTC
cdr3_aa: CASSGPGGRGNEQFF

d_call: -
clone_size: -
j_call: TRBJ2-5
v_call: TRBV4-3
cdr3_nt: TGCGCCAGCAGCCAAGGGATCCAAGAGACCCAGTACTTC
cdr3_aa: CASSQGIQETQYF

d_call: TRBD2
clone_size: few
j_call: TRBJ2-7
v_call: TRBV4-2
cdr3_nt: TGTGCCAGCAGCCCCGAGGGACTAGCGCACCCCTACGAGCAGTACTTC
cdr3_aa: CASSPEGLAHPYEQYF

d_call: TRBD1
clone_size: many
j_call: TRBJ2-7
v_call: TRBV30
cdr3_nt: TGTGCCTGGAGCCAAGGGGGCGTCAACGAGCAGTACTTC
cdr3_aa: CAWSQGGVNEQYF

d_call: -
clone_size: few
j_call: TRBJ2-7
v_call: TRBV28
cdr3_nt: TGTGCCAGCAGTATCTCCCGGAACAGCGAGCAGTACTTC
cdr3_aa: CASSISRNSEQYF

d_call: -
clone_size: -
j_call: TRBJ1-2
v_call: TRBV13
cdr3_nt: TGTGCCAGCAGCTTAGGGGGGCCTGATCGTCGTGGCTACACCTTC
cdr3_aa: CASSLGGPDRRGYTF

d_call: TRBD1
clone_size: -
j_call: TRBJ2-7
v_call: TRBV7-6
cdr3_nt: TGTGCCAGCAGCTCAAGGGACAGGCGGTCCTACGAGCAGTACTTC
cdr3_aa: CASSSRDRRSYEQYF

d_call: -
clone_size: -
j_call: TRBJ2-1
v_call: TRBV7-2
cdr3_nt: TGTGCCAGCAGCTTCCCGAGGGGGCTCGGGACTAATGCTGATGAGCAGTTCTTC
cdr3_aa: CASSFPRGLGTNADEQFF

d_call: TRBD1
clone_size: -
j_call: TRBJ1-5
v_call: TRBV6-6
cdr3_nt: TGTGCCAGCAGTGACAGGGTTCAGTCCCAGCATTTT
cdr3_aa: CASSDRVQSQHF

d_call: TRBD1
clone_size: -
j_call: TRBJ2-3
v_call: TRBV29-1
cdr3_nt: TGCAGCGTTCAATCGGGACAGGGGGCAGATACGCAGTATTTT
cdr3_aa: CSVQSGQGADTQYF

d_call: -
clone_size: -
j_call: TRBJ2-7
v_call: TRBV6-1
cdr3_nt: TGTGCCAGCAGTGTGGTCCGGTGGGACGAGCAGTACTTC
cdr3_aa: CASSVVRWDEQYF

d_call: -
clone_size: once
j_call: TRBJ1-6
v_call: TRBV4-2
cdr3_nt: TGTGCCAGCAGCCAAGAAGGGGGGACACCTGTCATTTATAATTCACCCCTCCACTTT
cdr3_aa: CASSQEGGTPVIYNSPLHF

d_call: -
clone_size: few
j_call: TRBJ2-5
v_call: TRBV20-1
cdr3_nt: TGCAGTGCTAGAGATTTAGTCAATGAGCAGTACTTC
cdr3_aa: CSARDLVNEQYF

d_call: -
clone_size: -
j_call: TRBJ1-5
v_call: TRBV24-1
cdr3_nt: TGTGCCACCAGTGAGTACAGGGACTGGGAAGGCGTCTTGAGCCATAGCAATCAGCCCCAGCATTTT
cdr3_aa: CATSEYRDWEGVLSHSNQPQHF

d_call: -
clone_size: few
j_call: TRBJ2-7
v_call: TRBV4-1
cdr3_nt: TGCGCCAGCAGCCAAACAACTACCTACGAGCAGTACTTC
cdr3_aa: CASSQTTTYEQYF

d_call: -
clone_size: -
j_call: TRBJ2-1
v_call: TRBV5-5
cdr3_nt: TGTGCCAGCAGCTTGGTAGGTGGGGTCGGGAATGAGCAGTTCTTC
cdr3_aa: CASSLVGGVGNEQFF

d_call: TRBD1
clone_size: -
j_call: TRBJ2-2
v_call: TRBV5-1
cdr3_nt: TGCGCCAGCAGCTTCATTGGACAGGGGGCGGGAGCGAACACCGGGGAGCTGTTTTTT
cdr3_aa: CASSFIGQGAGANTGELFF

d_call: -
clone_size: -
j_call: TRBJ2-1
v_call: TRBV10-3
cdr3_nt: TGTGCCATCAGTGATTCGGAGGGGGCCAAATACAATGAGCAGTTCTTC
cdr3_aa: CAISDSEGAKYNEQFF

d_call: -
clone_size: -
j_call: TRBJ1-2
v_call: TRBV30
cdr3_nt: TGTGCCTGGAGTGCAGGGTATGGCTACACCTTC
cdr3_aa: CAWSAGYGYTF

d_call: TRBD1
clone_size: -
j_call: TRBJ2-3
v_call: TRBV7-9
cdr3_nt: TGTGCCAGCAGCTTAAGGGGGCAAAAGGCAGATACGCAGTATTTT
cdr3_aa: CASSLRGQKADTQYF

d_call: -
clone_size: -
j_call: TRBJ1-2
v_call: TRBV20-1
cdr3_nt: TGCAGTGCTAGTCGGGGTCAGGTCCAAGGCTACACCTTC
cdr3_aa: CSASRGQVQGYTF

d_call: -
clone_size: few
j_call: TRBJ1-2
v_call: TRBV21-1
cdr3_nt: TGTGCCAGCAGCACCCCGACAGGGTTCTATGGCTACACCTTC
cdr3_aa: CASSTPTGFYGYTF

d_call: TRBD1
clone_size: -
j_call: TRBJ2-7
v_call: TRBV20-1
cdr3_nt: TGCAGTGCTGGATCGGGACAGGGGGCCCGCGAGCAGTACTTC
cdr3_aa: CSAGSGQGAREQYF

d_call: -
clone_size: -
j_call: TRBJ2-7
v_call: TRBV6-1
cdr3_nt: TGTGCCAGCAGATTTGGGAACTACGAGCAGTACTTC
cdr3_aa: CASRFGNYEQYF

d_call: TRBD1
clone_size: -
j_call: TRBJ2-1
v_call: TRBV29-1
cdr3_nt: TGCAGCGTCTACGCCAGCGAGGGGGCGATAGGGGAGGAGCAGTTCTTC
cdr3_aa: CSVYASEGAIGEEQFF

d_call: -
clone_size: -
j_call: TRBJ1-6
v_call: TRBV25-1
cdr3_nt: TGTGCCAGCAGTAAAGACATTCGCTCACCCCTCCACTTT
cdr3_aa: CASSKDIRSPLHF

d_call: -
clone_size: once
j_call: TRBJ2-3
v_call: TRBV7-2
cdr3_nt: TGTGCCAGCAGGGCCACGGGAAGCCCCACAGATACGCAGTATTTT
cdr3_aa: CASRATGSPTDTQYF

d_call: -
clone_size: few
j_call: TRBJ2-3
v_call: TRBV30
cdr3_nt: TGTGCCTGGAGTCTTAGCACAGATACGCAGTATTTT
cdr3_aa: CAWSLSTDTQYF

d_call: -
clone_size: -
j_call: TRBJ2-3
v_call: TRBV29-1
cdr3_nt: TGCAGCGTTGAAGTGGGGGGGGCGGATACGCAGTATTTT
cdr3_aa: CSVEVGGADTQYF

d_call: TRBD2
clone_size: -
j_call: TRBJ2-7
v_call: TRBV2
cdr3_nt: TGTGCCATCGCGACTAGCGGGCCTTACTACGAGCAGTACTTC
cdr3_aa: CAIATSGPYYEQYF

d_call: -
clone_size: -
j_call: TRBJ1-5
v_call: TRBV10-2
cdr3_nt: TGCGCCAGCAGTGGGTCGCAGTTGGGACAGCCCCAGCATTTT
cdr3_aa: CASSGSQLGQPQHF

d_call: TRBD2
clone_size: -
j_call: TRBJ2-6
v_call: TRBV20-1
cdr3_nt: TGCAGTGCTACCACTAGCGGGAGTGCCAACGTCCTGACTTTC
cdr3_aa: CSATTSGSANVLTF

d_call: TRBD1
clone_size: -
j_call: TRBJ2-4
v_call: TRBV10-3
cdr3_nt: TGTGCCTCATCGTCCGGGACAGGGGTCAAAAACATTCAGTACTTC
cdr3_aa: CASSSGTGVKNIQYF

d_call: -
clone_size: -
j_call: TRBJ2-5
v_call: TRBV29-1
cdr3_nt: TGCAGCGTAGCTAGGGTTGGAGTGGAGACCCAGTACTTC
cdr3_aa: CSVARVGVETQYF